The 18 T cell receptor beta chains below come from one sample, sequenced in a study of blood T cell repertoires in COVID-19. TCRdb keeps only in-frame clones here, not all; method: immunoSEQ multiplex PCR. There are about 150,000 clones in the sample; over 80% occur only once, and around 6.3% lies in the top ten. Sequencing was carried out using peripheral blood. These receptors were obtained from a man aged 80 or over with acute or convalescent COVID-19.

This clone was observed once. The chain links TRBV12-5 to TRBJ1-2, with D perhaps matching TRBD1 (6 bases). The V and J ends lost 7 bases and 4 bases respectively, with 13 bases between them. The CDR3 extends over 13 amino acids. The V gene's germline CDR1 is LGHNT and CDR2 FRNRAP. The CDR3 sequence: CASAPDSLYGYTF. CDR3 sequence (DNA): TGTGCTAGTGCCCCGGACAGCCTCTATGGCTACACCTTC.

The rearrangement joins TRBV6-2 or TRBV6-3 to TRBJ1-3; D remains ambiguous. Per germline, CDR1 MNHEY and CDR2 SVGEGT. Trimming removed 6 bases at V and 1 base at J, with 13 bases between. This CDR3 spans 15 amino acids. Here the CDR3 DNA reads TGTGCCAGCAGCTTCGGGAGCCCTTCTGGAAACACCATATATTTT. Protein product: CASSFGSPSGNTIYF.

The chain recombines TRBV7-9 with TRBJ1-4, with D maybe TRBD1 (5 bases). Per the germline V gene, CDR1 is SEHNR and CDR2 is FQNEAQ (reference sequence). V was shortened by 3 bases and J by 2 bases, with 10 bases between the two germline ends. The CDR3 has 15 residues. The CDR3 nucleotides read TGTGCCAGCAGCTTGGAGGGACGGACTAATGAAAAACTGTTTTTT. Amino acids: CASSLEGRTNEKLFF.

This clone was found once. The J gene is TRBJ2-7, the V gene TRBV19, with 9 bases identical to TRBD2. CDR1 is LNHDA and CDR2 is SQIVND in the germline V gene (reference sequence). V lost 3 bases and J lost 0; bases outside the gene matches: 3. The CDR3 is made up of 15 amino acids. The CDR3 spells CASSMTSGPSYEQYF. The CDR3 nucleotides are TGTGCCAGTAGTATGACTAGCGGTCCCTCCTACGAGCAGTACTTC.

This chain links TRBV7-2 with TRBJ2-5; maybe TRBD1 (6 bases). V gave up 2 bases and J gave up 7 bases, with 23 bases separating them. The CDR3 has 17 residues. Germline V gene sequence: CDR1 SGHTA, CDR2 FQGNSA. CDR3 amino acids: CASSLSPSLTQGWTQYF. Written as DNA, the CDR3 is TGTGCCAGCAGCTTATCCCCCTCCCTGACCCAGGGGTGGACCCAGTACTTC. Using reference TRBV7-2 and TRBJ2-5 for the parts outside the CDR3, the full variable domain is GAGVSQSPSNKVTEKGKDVELRCDPISGHTALYWYRQSLGQGLEFLIYFQGNSAPDKSGLPSDRFSAERTGGSVSTLTIQRTQQEDSAVYLCASSLSPSLTQGWTQYFGPGTRLLVL.

About this clone: This same CDR3 is encoded by further DNA sequences in the sample. This chain connects TRBV10-3 to TRBJ1-2, with D perhaps matching TRBD1 (6 bases). Germline V gene data show CDR1 as ENHRY and CDR2 as SYGVKD. V lost 3 bases, J lost 5 bases, and 10 bases lay in between. The CDR3 has 13 residues. CDR3 sequence (DNA): TGTGCCATCAGTGAAGGAAGGGGGTATGGCTACACCTTC. Residues: CAISEGRGYGYTF.

V gene TRBV14 combines with J gene TRBJ2-3; 9 bases align to TRBD1. V dropped 4 bases and J dropped 2; count of bases not matched to a gene: 4. Germline-derived CDR1 and CDR2 are SGHDN and FVKESK. The CDR3 runs to 15 residues. For the CDR3, the DNA is TGTGCCAGCAGCCCCGGGACAGGGTACACAGATACGCAGTATTTT. Its translation is CASSPGTGYTDTQYF.

This chain uses TRBV5-4 with TRBJ2-7; the match to TRBD1 covers 8 bases. J lost 2 bases, V lost 4 bases, and 8 bases had no gene match. Germline V CDR1 and CDR2: SGHNT, YYREEE (reference sequence). This CDR3 is 15 amino acids long. The CDR3 protein is CASSRDRGPTYEQYF. Written as DNA, the CDR3 is TGTGCCAGCAGCAGAGACAGGGGCCCCACCTACGAGCAGTACTTC.

This rearrangement joins TRBV3-1 (or the pseudogene TRBV3-2) to TRBJ2-5; no firm D call. CDR1 and CDR2 (germline): LGHDT, YNNKEL (reference sequence). V shed 1 base and J shed 5 bases, with 8 bases lying between them. The CDR3 covers 13 residues. CDR3 sequence reads: CASSQGGTETQYF. Written as DNA, the CDR3 is TGTGCCAGCAGCCAAGGAGGAACGGAGACCCAGTACTTC.

This clone occurred a few times. The rearrangement uses TRBV6-1 and TRBJ2-2, with 7 positions matching TRBD1. The CDR3 extends over 16 amino acids. With V trimmed by 4 bases and J by 2 bases, 7 bases remained unmatched. From germline, CDR1 is MNHNS and CDR2 SASEGT. The CDR3 spells CASSARGQINTGELFF. The CDR3 nucleotides read TGTGCCAGCAGTGCCCGGGGACAGATAAACACCGGGGAGCTGTTTTTT.

This chain connects TRBV10-3 to TRBJ1-1; D call uncertain. CDR3 size: 13 residues. CDR1 is ENHRY, CDR2 SYGVKD, per germline. Trimming shortened V by 6 bases and J by 4 bases, and 12 bases separated the two germline ends. In DNA, the CDR3 is TGTGCCATCAGCCTCCCCGGAGGCACTGAAGCTTTCTTT. It yields the protein CAISLPGGTEAFF.

This chain links TRBV7-6 with TRBJ2-5; 12 bases are shared with TRBD2. Germline assignment: CDR1 SGHVS and CDR2 FNYEAQ. The trim removed 7 bases at V and 2 bases at J, leaving 5 bases unmatched. The CDR3 is 15 amino acids. CDR3 loop: CASMFLAGGQETQYF. In nucleotides, the CDR3 is TGTGCCAGCATGTTCCTAGCGGGGGGGCAAGAGACCCAGTACTTC.

This chain uses TRBV3-1 (or the pseudogene TRBV3-2) with TRBJ1-6; no clear D. V was clipped by 1 base and J by 0 bases, with 4 bases between them. This CDR3 is 15 amino acids long. The germline gives CDR1 LGHDT, CDR2 YNNKEL (reference sequence). CDR3 bases: TGTGCCAGCAGCCAAGGAGGCTCCTATAATTCACCCCTCCACTTT. It is translated as CASSQGGSYNSPLHF.

The V call is TRBV18, the J call TRBJ2-3; TRBD2 matches at 13 bases. This CDR3 region has 16 residues. Germline values: CDR1 KGHSH, CDR2 LQKENI. V shed 3 bases, J shed 4 bases, and the junction held 4 bases outside the gene matches. CDR3 amino acids: CASSPAGLAGADTQYF. CDR3 coding DNA: TGTGCCAGCTCACCGGCCGGACTAGCGGGAGCAGATACGCAGTATTTT.

In regard to this clone: One end of the junction fails to match germline, which may point to a read error. The chain couples TRBV7-9 to TRBJ2-7; the match to TRBD1 covers 7 bases. This CDR3 is 13 amino acids long. Germline lookup yields CDR1 SEHNR and CDR2 FQNEAQ (reference sequence). The DNA for the CDR3 is TGTGCCAGCAGCTTAGGCTCCTCACGGGACAGTGTCTTC. Its protein is CASSLGSSRDSVF.

The gene calls are TRBV5-4 and TRBJ2-7; D may be TRBD2 (5 bases). Trimming took off 0 bases at V and 7 bases at J, with 11 bases between the two ends. Per germline, CDR1 SGHNT and CDR2 YYREEE (reference sequence). The CDR3 is 13 residues long. The CDR3 region has the DNA TGTGCCAGCAGCTTGGCGGGCCCGGGGGAGCAGTACTTC. Translation gives CASSLAGPGEQYF.

The V and J genes are TRBV10-3 and TRBJ2-5; TRBD1 aligns across 8 bases. The germline V gene has CDR1 ENHRY and CDR2 SYGVKD. The V segment lost 7 bases and the J segment 5 bases; nucleotides outside the gene matches: 12. This CDR3 is built from 15 residues. DNA for the CDR3: TGTGCCATCACCCGAGGACAGGGTGAGGGGGAGACCCAGTACTTC. It is translated as CAITRGQGEGETQYF.

This clone has a count of ten or more. The gene calls are TRBV27 and TRBJ1-3, with D maybe TRBD1 (5 bases). The V and J ends lost 4 bases and 3 bases respectively, with 10 bases between them. There are 14 residues in the CDR3. CDR1 and CDR2 (germline): MNHEY, SMNVEV (reference sequence). The CDR3 region has the DNA TGTGCCAGCAGTTCGCAGGGCTATGGAAACACCATATATTTT. It specifies CASSSQGYGNTIYF.